These T cell receptor beta chains were read from a single sample in a study of post-analysis software for immune sequencing data. TCRdb ran MiXCR on the PCR reads and lists one entry per CDR3 protein. The sample yields about 500,000 distinct CDR3 sequences, under 55% seen once. The sample taken for sequencing was blood. All receptors come from a girl aged 10-17 years with multiple sclerosis. CDR3s include the opening cysteine and the closing phenylalanine or tryptophan. The D gene is left open where the match is weak. Not all rows give a size; the values are once, few, many and, for expanded clones, a class.

V gene	J gene	D gene	CDR3 length	clone size	CDR3 protein	CDR3 DNA
TRBV5-4	TRBJ1-1	-	13	-	CASSLEGVTEAFF	TGTGCCAGCAGCTTAGAGGGAGTCACTGAAGCTTTCTTT
TRBV4-1	TRBJ1-5	TRBD1	15	-	CASSRNRGGNQPQHF	TGCGCCAGCAGCCGGAACAGGGGCGGCAATCAGCCCCAGCATTTT
TRBV20-1	TRBJ2-1	TRBD2	14	-	CSATTGLAGGKQFF	TGCAGTGCTACCACGGGACTAGCGGGAGGGAAGCAGTTCTTC
TRBV12-3/TRBV12-4	TRBJ2-1	-	13	-	CASSLVLADEQFF	TGTGCCAGCAGTTTAGTGCTAGCAGATGAGCAGTTCTTC
TRBV20-1	TRBJ1-1	-	10	-	CSGQRGEAFF	TGCAGTGGACAGAGGGGTGAAGCTTTCTTT
TRBV20-1	TRBJ2-2	TRBD2	16	-	CSARGPLAGRTGELFF	TGCAGTGCTAGAGGACCCCTAGCGGGAAGGACCGGGGAGCTGTTTTTT
TRBV20-1	TRBJ1-5	-	12	-	CSASDSNQPQHF	TGCAGTGCTAGCGATAGCAATCAGCCCCAGCATTTT
TRBV5-1	TRBJ1-1	TRBD1	15	-	CASNLQGPENTEAFF	TGCGCCAGCAATCTACAGGGGCCCGAGAACACTGAAGCTTTCTTT
TRBV7-2	TRBJ2-7	-	12	few	CASSLEADEQYF	TGTGCCAGCAGCTTAGAGGCGGACGAGCAGTACTTC
TRBV28	TRBJ1-6	TRBD1	14	-	CASNAGTGNSPPHF	TGTGCCAGCAACGCCGGGACAGGGAATTCACCCCCCCACTTT
TRBV7-6	TRBJ2-7	-	15	few	CASSGKSAASYEQYF	TGTGCCAGCAGCGGGAAGTCGGCAGCTTCCTACGAGCAGTACTTC
TRBV5-3	TRBJ2-1	-	13	-	CARSLDWGSEQFF	TGTGCCAGAAGCTTGGATTGGGGAAGTGAGCAGTTCTTC
TRBV4-1	TRBJ2-7	-	13	-	CASSQQQTYEQYF	TGCGCCAGCAGCCAACAGCAAACCTACGAGCAGTACTTC
TRBV20-1	TRBJ2-2	TRBD1	14	-	CSATDRANTGELFF	TGCAGTGCTACCGACAGGGCGAACACCGGGGAGCTGTTTTTT
TRBV20-1	TRBJ2-3	TRBD1	12	few	CSARQGEDTQYF	TGCAGTGCCCGCCAGGGGGAAGATACGCAGTATTTT
TRBV12-3/TRBV12-4	TRBJ2-7	TRBD1	15	once	CASSLWDRTSNEQYF	TGTGCCAGCAGTTTATGGGACAGGACTTCCAATGAGCAGTACTTC
TRBV19	TRBJ2-7	-	14	-	CASMERVGACEQYF	TGTGCCAGTATGGAGAGGGTAGGGGCCTGCGAGCAGTACTTC
TRBV19	TRBJ2-5	-	14	-	CASSIAVAQETQYF	TGTGCCAGTAGTATCGCAGTTGCCCAAGAGACCCAGTACTTC
TRBV3-1	TRBJ1-1	-	15	few	CASSQDPGLNTEAFF	TGTGCCAGCAGCCAAGATCCGGGCTTGAACACTGAAGCTTTCTTT
TRBV20-1	TRBJ2-3	-	14	-	CSATTGTGTDTQYF	TGCAGTGCTACCACTGGGACCGGCACAGATACGCAGTATTTT
TRBV18	TRBJ1-4	TRBD1	15	few	CASSPGGQGVEKLFF	TGTGCCAGCTCACCAGGCGGACAGGGGGTTGAAAAACTGTTTTTT
TRBV6-5	TRBJ1-6	-	13	-	CAGGRTVNSPLHF	TGTGCCGGGGGGCGGACGGTTAATTCACCCCTCCACTTT
TRBV7-9	TRBJ2-7	-	15	-	CASSPPGGELGEQYF	TGTGCCAGCAGCCCTCCCGGCGGGGAGTTAGGCGAGCAGTACTTC
TRBV29-1	TRBJ2-5	-	13	many	CSVAPGSQETQYF	TGCAGCGTTGCCCCGGGCAGCCAAGAGACCCAGTACTTC
TRBV10-3	TRBJ2-5	-	11	-	CAIRQEETQYF	TGTGCCATCAGGCAGGAGGAGACCCAGTACTTC
TRBV15	TRBJ1-2	-	14	-	CATSLRGENYGYTF	TGTGCCACCAGCCTTCGGGGGGAGAACTATGGCTACACCTTC
TRBV5-1	TRBJ1-1	-	15	-	CASSFEKDMNTEAFF	TGCGCCAGCAGCTTTGAAAAGGACATGAACACTGAAGCTTTCTTT
TRBV28	TRBJ2-3	-	15	-	CASSLATRRTDTQYF	TGTGCCAGCAGTCTAGCGACCCGACGCACAGATACGCAGTATTTT